A single sample gave rise to the 9 T cell receptor beta chains below, sequenced in a study of OX40 agonist ivuxolimab in advanced cancers. Sequenced by immunoSEQ multiplex PCR; TCRdb stores in-frame clones only, minus some. The table has roughly 36,000 clones, about 74% seen once. The sample consisted of CD4+ or CD8+ T cells sorted from blood, taken in a trial of the OX40 agonist ivuxolimab. The receptors were sampled from an adult with an advanced solid tumor such as melanoma, head and neck, liver or kidney cancer.

The J gene is TRBJ1-5, the V gene TRBV9; D gene unclear. Germline V gene sequence: CDR1 SGDLS, CDR2 YYNGEE. This CDR3 region has 13 residues. Trimming pared 1 base from V and 5 bases from J, leaving 7 bases between. The CDR3 DNA follows: TGTGCCAGCAGCGTATCCGGATATCAGCCCCAGCATTTT. Translating gives CASSVSGYQPQHF.

The V and J genes are TRBV19 and TRBJ1-1; D possibly corresponds to TRBD1 (6 bases). Deletions cut 6 bases from V and 3 bases from J, with 8 bases between. The CDR3 length is 12 residues. Germline CDR1 LNHDA, CDR2 SQIVND (reference sequence). CDR3 nucleotide sequence: TGTGCCAGTAGACAGGGATACACTGAAGCTTTCTTT. This sequence encodes CASRQGYTEAFF.

This chain uses TRBV7-2 with TRBJ1-5; 7 bases line up with TRBD1. V trimming: 5 bases; J trimming: 5 bases; junction bases outside the gene matches: 6. There are 14 residues in the CDR3. Germline CDR1 SGHTA, CDR2 FQGNSA. In DNA, the CDR3 is TGTGCCAGCAGCAAAGGACAGGATTATCAGCCCCAGCATTTT. It specifies CASSKGQDYQPQHF.

The chain couples TRBV28 to TRBJ1-1; possible D gene TRBD1, 5 bases. The CDR3 consists of 13 residues. V was trimmed by 5 bases and J by 11 bases, leaving 18 bases between them. CDR1 is MDHEN, CDR2 SYDVKM, per germline. In nucleotides, the CDR3 is TGTGCCAGCAGTACCCGGGGGGAGGGCGTCGCTTTCTTT. Protein sequence: CASSTRGEGVAFF.

The V and J genes are TRBV19 and TRBJ1-2, with TRBD1 as a possible D gene (5 bases). The CDR3 is 16 amino acids. The germline V and J ends were trimmed by 0 bases and 2 bases, with 13 bases remaining between them. Germline V gives CDR1 LNHDA, CDR2 SQIVND (reference sequence). The CDR3 loop is CASSIDHRTANYGYTF. CDR3 DNA: TGTGCCAGTAGTATAGATCACAGGACGGCGAACTATGGCTACACCTTC.

This clone came up a few times. V gene TRBV7-9 combines with J gene TRBJ2-3, with TRBD2 as a possible D gene (5 bases). CDR1 and CDR2 (germline): SEHNR, FQNEAQ (reference sequence). This CDR3 has 14 amino acids. Deletions cut 5 bases from V and 6 bases from J, with 15 bases between. CDR3 in amino acids: CASSPTEGVDTQYF. The DNA of the CDR3 is TGTGCCAGCAGCCCGACCGAGGGAGTGGATACGCAGTATTTT.

The rearrangement uses TRBV19 and TRBJ2-5; D might be TRBD1 (6 bases). The CDR3 contains 16 residues. Trimming removed 4 bases from V and 5 bases from J, with 20 bases in between. Germline V CDR1 and CDR2: LNHDA, SQIVND (reference sequence). The CDR3 DNA reads as TGTGCCAGTAGTAAAACCCCCCGGACAGATAGGGAGACCCAGTACTTC. Translation gives CASSKTPRTDRETQYF.

This clone was seen more than once but under ten times. Other DNA sequences in the same sample also yield this CDR3. This sequence joins TRBV19 and TRBJ1-2; the D gene is possibly TRBD1 (6 bases). Between the trimmed V and J ends, which lost 4 bases and 2 bases, there was a span of 11 bases. The CDR3 runs to 14 residues. The germline V gene encodes CDR1 LNHDA and CDR2 SQIVND (reference sequence). CDR3 nucleotide sequence: TGTGCCAGTAGTAAACAGGGTTTGAACTATGGCTACACCTTC. This translates into CASSKQGLNYGYTF.

The chain joins TRBV4-1 to TRBJ2-7; D not certain. The CDR3 spans 15 residues. Trimming took off 4 bases at V and 0 bases at J, with 13 bases between the two ends. Looked up from germline, CDR1 is MGHRA and CDR2 is YSYEKL. CDR3 protein: CASSRARLSSYEQYF. CDR3 nucleotide sequence: TGCGCCAGCAGCCGGGCAAGGTTGAGCTCCTACGAGCAGTACTTC.